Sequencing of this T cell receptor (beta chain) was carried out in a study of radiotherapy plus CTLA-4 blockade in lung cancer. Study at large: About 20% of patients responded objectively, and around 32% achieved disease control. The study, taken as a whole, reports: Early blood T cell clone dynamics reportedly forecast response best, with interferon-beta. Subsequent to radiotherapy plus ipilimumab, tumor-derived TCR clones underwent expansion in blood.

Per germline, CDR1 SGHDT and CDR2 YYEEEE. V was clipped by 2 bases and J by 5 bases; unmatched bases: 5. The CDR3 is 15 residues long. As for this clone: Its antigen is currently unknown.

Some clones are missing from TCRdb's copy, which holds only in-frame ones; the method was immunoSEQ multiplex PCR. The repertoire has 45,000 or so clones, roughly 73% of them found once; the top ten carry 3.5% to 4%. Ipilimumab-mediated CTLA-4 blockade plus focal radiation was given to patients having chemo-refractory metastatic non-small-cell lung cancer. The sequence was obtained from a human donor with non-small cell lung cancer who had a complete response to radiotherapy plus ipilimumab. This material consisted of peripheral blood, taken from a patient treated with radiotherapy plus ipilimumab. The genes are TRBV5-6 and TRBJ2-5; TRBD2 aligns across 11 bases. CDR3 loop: CASSLLAGVRETQYF. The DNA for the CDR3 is TGTGCCAGCAGCTTACTAGCGGGAGTAAGGGAGACCCAGTACTTC.